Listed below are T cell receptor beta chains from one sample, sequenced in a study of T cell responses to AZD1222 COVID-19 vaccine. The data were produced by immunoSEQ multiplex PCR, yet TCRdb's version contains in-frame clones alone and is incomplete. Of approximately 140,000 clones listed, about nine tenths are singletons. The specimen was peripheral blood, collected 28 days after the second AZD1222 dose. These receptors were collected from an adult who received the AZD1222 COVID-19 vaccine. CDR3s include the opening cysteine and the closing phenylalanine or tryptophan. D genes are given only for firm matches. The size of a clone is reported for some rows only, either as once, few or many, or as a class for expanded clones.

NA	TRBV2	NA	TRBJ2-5	TGTGCCAGCGGAGAGGAAGAGACCCAGTACTTC	CASGEEETQYF
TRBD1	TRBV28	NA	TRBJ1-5	TGTGCCAGTAGGACAGGGCCCCAGCCCCAGCATTTT	CASRTGPQPQHF
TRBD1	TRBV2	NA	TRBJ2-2	TGTGCCAGCAGTGAATACAGGGGCAACACCGGGGAGCTGTTTTTT	CASSEYRGNTGELFF
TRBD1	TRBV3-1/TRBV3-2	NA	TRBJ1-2	TGTGCCAGCAGCCAGGGCGACAGGGGGAGGCGCTACACCTTC	CASSQGDRGRRYTF
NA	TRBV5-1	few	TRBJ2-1	TGCGCCAGCAGCCCGGCGGGGGCCTCCTACAATGAGCAGTTCTTC	CASSPAGASYNEQFF
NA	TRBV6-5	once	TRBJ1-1	TGTGCCAGCCCAAAACAGGGTCCGAACACTGAAGCTTTCTTT	CASPKQGPNTEAFF
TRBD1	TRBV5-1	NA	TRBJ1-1	TGCGCCAGCAGCCCAGGGACAGGGGACACTGAAGCTTTCTTT	CASSPGTGDTEAFF
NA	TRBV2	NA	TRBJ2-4	TGTGCCAGCAGTGTGGCCCTAGCCAAAAACATTCAGTACTTC	CASSVALAKNIQYF
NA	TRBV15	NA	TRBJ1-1	TGTGCCACCAGCGTCGACCACTTTTGGGCTTTCTTT	CATSVDHFWAFF
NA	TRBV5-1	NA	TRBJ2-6	TGCGCCAGCAGCTTGGCCGGAATCTCTGGGGCCAACGTCCTGACTTTC	CASSLAGISGANVLTF
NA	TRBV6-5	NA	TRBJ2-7	TGTGCCAGCAGTCAATCGGGACTTTTCTACGAGCAGTACTTC	CASSQSGLFYEQYF
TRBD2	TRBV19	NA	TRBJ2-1	TGTGCCAGTAGTACCATTGGGACTAGCGGGAGATCCGGTGAGCAGTTCTTC	CASSTIGTSGRSGEQFF
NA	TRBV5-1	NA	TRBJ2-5	TGCGCCAGCAGCCTCCTCCTAGCGAGGGGGGGAGAGACCCAGTACTTC	CASSLLLARGGETQYF
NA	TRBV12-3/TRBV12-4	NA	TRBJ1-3	TGTGCCAGCAGTTTTGAATCTGGAAACACCATATATTTT	CASSFESGNTIYF
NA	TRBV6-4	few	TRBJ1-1	TGTGCCAGCAGTGACGGGTGGAACACTGAAGCTTTCTTT	CASSDGWNTEAFF
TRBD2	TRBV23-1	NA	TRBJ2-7	TGCGCCAGCCCGCCGTCCGGGAGGCGCCGGGACCTCACCCCCTACGAGCAGTACTTC	CASPPSGRRRDLTPYEQYF
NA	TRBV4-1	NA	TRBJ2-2	TGCGCCAGCAGCCTCCGACAGGTTACCGGGGAGCTGTTTTTT	CASSLRQVTGELFF
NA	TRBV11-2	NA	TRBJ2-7	TGTGCCAGCAGCCCCCGCTACGAGCAGTACTTC	CASSPRYEQYF
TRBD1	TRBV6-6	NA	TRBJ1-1	TGTGCCAGCAGGCTCGGGACAGGGGGCTTTGAAGCTTTCTTT	CASRLGTGGFEAFF
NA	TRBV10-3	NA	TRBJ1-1	TGTGCCATCAGTGCCAACGTTGGCACTGAAGCTTTCTTT	CAISANVGTEAFF
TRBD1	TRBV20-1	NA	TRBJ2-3	TGCAGTGCTAGTCATGAAGGGGGCGATACGCAGTATTTT	CSASHEGGDTQYF
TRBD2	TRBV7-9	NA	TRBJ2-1	TGTGCCAGCAGCGGTAGCGGGAGGGACAATGAGCAGTTCTTC	CASSGSGRDNEQFF
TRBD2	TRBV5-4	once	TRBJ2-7	TGTGCCAGCAGCTCCGGGACTAGCGTTTCCTACGAGCAGTACTTC	CASSSGTSVSYEQYF
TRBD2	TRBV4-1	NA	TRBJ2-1	TGCGCCAGCAGCCAAGTGGGACTAGCGAATGAGCAGTTCTTC	CASSQVGLANEQFF
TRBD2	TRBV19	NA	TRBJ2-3	TGTGCCAGTAGTCTAGCGGGAGGTTTTCTAGATACGCAGTATTTT	CASSLAGGFLDTQYF
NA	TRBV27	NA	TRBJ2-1	TGTGCCAGCAGTTTCGCTGACGTTAATGAGCAGTTCTTC	CASSFADVNEQFF
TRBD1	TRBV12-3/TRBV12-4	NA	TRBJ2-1	TGTGCCAGCAGCCGGGACAGATACAATGAGCAGTTCTTC	CASSRDRYNEQFF
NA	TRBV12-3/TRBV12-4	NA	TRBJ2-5	TGTGCCAGCTCCCTAGGGGAGACCCAGTACTTC	CASSLGETQYF
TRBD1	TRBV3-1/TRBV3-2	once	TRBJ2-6	TGTGCCAGCAGCCCCTCGGACAGGGGGTCACAAACTGGGGCCAACGTCCTGACTTTC	CASSPSDRGSQTGANVLTF
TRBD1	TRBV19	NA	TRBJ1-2	TGTGCCAGCACGGAATACAGGGGAAGCTATGGCTACACCTTC	CASTEYRGSYGYTF
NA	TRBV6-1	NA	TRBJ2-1	TGTGCCAGCAGTGAAGAAGATAGCGGATACAATGAGCAGTTCTTC	CASSEEDSGYNEQFF
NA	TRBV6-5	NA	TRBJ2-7	TGTGCCAGCAGTCGGGGCTCCTACGAGCAGTACTTC	CASSRGSYEQYF
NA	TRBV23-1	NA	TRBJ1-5	TGCGCCAGCAGTCAATCGGTGGCGGGAGAACTTAATCAGCCCCAGCATTTT	CASSQSVAGELNQPQHF
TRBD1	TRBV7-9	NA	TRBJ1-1	TGTGCCAGCAGCATGACAGGGGGCGCTGAAGCTTTCTTT	CASSMTGGAEAFF
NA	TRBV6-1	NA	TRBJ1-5	TGTGCCAGCAGTGAACGGTGGGATCAGCCCCAGCATTTT	CASSERWDQPQHF
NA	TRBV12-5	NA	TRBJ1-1	TGTGCTAGTGAAGGACCGATGAACACTGAAGCTTTCTTT	CASEGPMNTEAFF
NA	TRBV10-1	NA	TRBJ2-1	TGCGCCAGCAGTGAGTCAACGGGGAGCTCCTACAATGAGCAGTTCTTC	CASSESTGSSYNEQFF
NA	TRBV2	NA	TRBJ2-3	TGTGCCAGCGGGGCATCGTCGGCGCAGTATTTT	CASGASSAQYF
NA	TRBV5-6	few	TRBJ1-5	TGTGCCAGCAGCTTGTTAGGGCCCAATCAGCCCCAGCATTTT	CASSLLGPNQPQHF
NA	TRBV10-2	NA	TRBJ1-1	TGCGCCAGCAGTGACAGGGGAATCACTGAAGCTTTCTTT	CASSDRGITEAFF
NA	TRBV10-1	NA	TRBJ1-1	TGCGCCACCGGGACGGGGATGAACACTGAAGCTTTCTTT	CATGTGMNTEAFF
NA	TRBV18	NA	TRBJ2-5	TGTGCCAGCTCACCACCCTCAAAAGGTTGGGGAGAGACCCAGTACTTC	CASSPPSKGWGETQYF
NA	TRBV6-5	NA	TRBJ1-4	TGTGCCAGCAGTTACTCGACCAGGGGTCGAGAAAAACTGTTTTTT	CASSYSTRGREKLFF
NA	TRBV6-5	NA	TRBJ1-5	TGTGCCAGCAGTTTTCGGGATCAGCCCCAGCATTTT	CASSFRDQPQHF
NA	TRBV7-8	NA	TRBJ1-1	TGTGCCAGCAGCTCCTGGGGAGGGTTGAACACTGAAGCTTTCTTT	CASSSWGGLNTEAFF
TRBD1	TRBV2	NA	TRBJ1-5	TGTGCCAGCAGTCGGACAGGGATGAATCAGCCCCAGCATTTT	CASSRTGMNQPQHF
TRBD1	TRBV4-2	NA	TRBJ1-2	TGTGCCAGCAGCCAAGCGACAGGGCCAGCTAACTATGGCTACACCTTC	CASSQATGPANYGYTF
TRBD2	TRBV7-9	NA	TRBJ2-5	TGTGCCAGCAGGGATTATAGCGGGATCCAAGAGACCCAGTACTTC	CASRDYSGIQETQYF
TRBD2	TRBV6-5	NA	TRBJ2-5	TGTGCCAGCAGTTACACCGGGACTAGCGGGAGCGAGACCCAGTACTTC	CASSYTGTSGSETQYF
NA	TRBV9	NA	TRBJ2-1	TGTGCCAGCAGCGTAGCTGGGAGCGTGGGCGGTGAGCAGTTCTTC	CASSVAGSVGGEQFF
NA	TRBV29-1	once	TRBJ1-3	TGCAGCGTTGACTTCGGGGGGGGAGGAAACACCATATATTTT	CSVDFGGGGNTIYF
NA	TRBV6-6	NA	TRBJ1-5	TGTGCCAGCAGTTACGATTTTATTAATCAGCCCCAGCATTTT	CASSYDFINQPQHF
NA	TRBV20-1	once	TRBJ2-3	TGCAGTGCTAGTCCGAGAGGCCAGGCAAATGGAGATACGCAGTATTTT	CSASPRGQANGDTQYF
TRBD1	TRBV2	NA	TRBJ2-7	TGTGCCAGCAGTGAAGGACAGGGGGCCTACGAGCAGTACTTC	CASSEGQGAYEQYF
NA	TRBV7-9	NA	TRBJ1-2	TGTGCCAGCAGCCCCATGGGTTCGCGGAGCTATGGCTACACCTTC	CASSPMGSRSYGYTF
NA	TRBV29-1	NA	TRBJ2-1	TGCAGCGTCAAGAGGTACAATGAGCAGTTCTTC	CSVKRYNEQFF
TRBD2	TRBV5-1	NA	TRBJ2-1	TGCGCCAGCAGCCCGTTAATGACTAGCGACCGCTCCTACAATGAGCAGTTCTTC	CASSPLMTSDRSYNEQFF
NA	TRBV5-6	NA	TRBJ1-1	TGTGCCAGCAGCGATATTGGCTACACTGAAGCTTTCTTT	CASSDIGYTEAFF
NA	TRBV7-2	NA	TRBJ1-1	TGTGCCAGCAGCTTAGGGGGGTTTGAGGCTGAAGCTTTCTTT	CASSLGGFEAEAFF
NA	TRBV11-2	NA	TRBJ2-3	TGTGCCAGCAGCTCGGACACGCACGGTACGCAGTATTTT	CASSSDTHGTQYF